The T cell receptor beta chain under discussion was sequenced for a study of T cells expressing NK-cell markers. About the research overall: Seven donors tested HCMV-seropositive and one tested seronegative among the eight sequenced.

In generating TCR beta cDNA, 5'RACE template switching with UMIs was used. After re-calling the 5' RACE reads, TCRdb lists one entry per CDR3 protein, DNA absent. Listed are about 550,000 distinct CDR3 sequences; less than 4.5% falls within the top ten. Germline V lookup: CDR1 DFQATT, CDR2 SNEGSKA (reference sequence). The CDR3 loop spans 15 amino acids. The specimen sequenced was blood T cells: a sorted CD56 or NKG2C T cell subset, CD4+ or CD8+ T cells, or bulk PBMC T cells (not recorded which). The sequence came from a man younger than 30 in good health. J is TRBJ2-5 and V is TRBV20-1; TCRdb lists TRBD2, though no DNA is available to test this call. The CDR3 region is CSAILAGGPYETQYF.